The 28 T cell receptor beta chains below all came from one sample that was sequenced in a study of blood T cell repertoires in COVID-19. Data came from immunoSEQ multiplex PCR; TCRdb stores just in-frame clones and leaves some out. The sample has about 35,000 clones, about 86% seen once. Sequencing used peripheral blood. The origin of the receptors is a human donor in a cohort sampled during active COVID-19.

This chain joins TRBV5-1 and TRBJ2-7; 7 bases fit TRBD1. Germline trimming cut 2 bases from V and 5 bases from J; bases unmatched to any gene: 7. The CDR3 length is 14 residues. The germline V gene encodes CDR1 SGHRS and CDR2 YFSETQ. CDR3 loop: CASSLQTGSDEQYF. The CDR3 DNA is TGCGCCAGCAGCTTACAGACAGGGAGCGACGAGCAGTACTTC. The complete variable domain, with remaining parts taken from reference TRBV5-1 and TRBJ2-7, reads KAGVTQTPRYLIKTRGQQVTLSCSPISGHRSVSWYQQTPGQGLQFLFEYFSETQRNKGNFPGRFSGRQFSNSRSEMNVSTLELGDSALYLCASSLQTGSDEQYFGPGTRLTVT.

The chain uses TRBV7-9 and TRBJ2-3; 7 bases line up with TRBD1. After removal of 7 bases from V and 5 bases from J, the junction contained 12 bases not matched to a gene. This CDR3 has 15 amino acids. Germline CDR1 SEHNR, CDR2 FQNEAQ (reference sequence). CDR3 loop: CASTWGQGDGDTQYF. CDR3 coding DNA: TGTGCCAGCACCTGGGGGCAGGGGGATGGAGATACGCAGTATTTT.

This rearrangement joins TRBV5-4 to TRBJ2-2; maybe TRBD2 (6 bases). CDR3 length: 15 amino acids. Trimming cost V 2 bases and J 4 bases, with 12 bases left between them. The germline gives CDR1 SGHNT, CDR2 YYREEE (reference sequence). CDR3 loop: CASSFGGASTGELFF. For the CDR3, the DNA is TGTGCCAGCAGCTTCGGCGGGGCCTCCACCGGGGAGCTGTTTTTT.

The chain uses TRBV4-1 and TRBJ2-1; maybe TRBD2 (6 bases). The CDR3 has 18 residues. Per germline, CDR1 MGHRA and CDR2 YSYEKL. V was trimmed by 5 bases and J by 2 bases, leaving 22 bases between them. CDR3 sequence reads: CASSGGILRRSAYNEQFF. CDR3 nucleotide sequence: TGCGCCAGCAGCGGAGGGATCCTGAGACGTAGTGCCTACAATGAGCAGTTCTTC.

This chain joins TRBV6-1 and TRBJ2-7, with D tentatively TRBD2 (7 bases). Germline V lookup: CDR1 MNHNS, CDR2 SASEGT. The length of the CDR3 is 15 residues. With 1 base removed from V and 2 bases from J, the gap between germline ends came to 12 bases. The CDR3 spells CASSEVGGGPYEQYF. CDR3 DNA: TGTGCCAGCAGTGAAGTTGGGGGGGGGCCCTACGAGCAGTACTTC.

The V call is TRBV6-5, the J call TRBJ1-2; D is undetermined. The CDR3 is made up of 13 amino acids. The germline V and J ends were trimmed by 6 bases and 8 bases, with 16 bases remaining between them. Per the germline V gene, CDR1 is MNHEY and CDR2 is SVGAGI. CDR3 residues: CASSSANQRGYTF. CDR3 sequence (DNA): TGTGCCAGCAGCTCGGCCAACCAGAGGGGCTACACCTTC.

The chain has TRBV7-2 and TRBJ2-5; possibly TRBD1 for D (5 bases). V lost 6 bases and J 3 bases, leaving 8 bases between the germline ends. The CDR3 is 12 amino acids. The germline V gene encodes CDR1 SGHTA and CDR2 FQGNSA. This chain's CDR3 is CASSIREETQYF. CDR3 nucleotides: TGTGCCAGCAGTATCAGGGAAGAGACCCAGTACTTC. The full variable domain, rest sourced from reference TRBV7-2 and TRBJ2-5, is GAGVSQSPSNKVTEKGKDVELRCDPISGHTALYWYRQSLGQGLEFLIYFQGNSAPDKSGLPSDRFSAERTGGSVSTLTIQRTQQEDSAVYLCASSIREETQYFGPGTRLLVL.

The rearrangement uses TRBV6-5 and TRBJ1-6; D is possibly TRBD1 (6 bases). The CDR3 consists of 16 residues. The V end was cut by 3 bases, the J end by 0 bases, with 9 bases between. Germline V lookup: CDR1 MNHEY, CDR2 SVGAGI. The CDR3 region is CASSYGQPSYNSPLHF. DNA of the CDR3: TGTGCCAGCAGTTATGGACAGCCCTCCTATAATTCACCCCTCCACTTT.

The chain has TRBV18 and TRBJ2-5; maybe TRBD2 (5 bases). The CDR3 contains 16 residues. V was cut by 4 bases and J by 4 bases, with 19 bases left in between. Germline values: CDR1 KGHSH, CDR2 LQKENI. The CDR3: CASSHTNMAGGETQYF. The CDR3 nucleotides are TGTGCCAGCTCACACACTAATATGGCTGGAGGAGAGACCCAGTACTTC.

This rearrangement joins TRBV2 to TRBJ2-1; 8 bases are a match to TRBD1. The CDR3 has 13 residues. V trimming: 7 bases; J trimming: 6 bases; junction bases outside the gene matches: 5. CDR1 and CDR2 from the germline V gene are SNHLY and FYNNEI. The CDR3 loop is CASKETGANEQFF. In DNA, the CDR3 is TGTGCCAGCAAGGAGACAGGGGCCAATGAGCAGTTCTTC.

CDR3 nucleotide sequence: TGTGCCAGTAGTAGGGTGGGACAGGGAATATCGGGGGCCAACGTCCTGACTTTC. It yields the protein CASSRVGQGISGANVLTF. The V call is TRBV19, the J call TRBJ2-6; 9 nucleotides align to TRBD1. The trim removed 4 bases at V and 4 bases at J, leaving 11 bases unmatched. Germline loops: CDR1 LNHDA, CDR2 SQIVND (reference sequence). The CDR3 has 18 amino acids.

This clone was seen a single time. The rearrangement links TRBV5-8 to TRBJ2-5; 9 nucleotides agree with TRBD1. CDR1 and CDR2 (germline): SGHTS, YDEGEE. CDR3 length: 16 amino acids. J was trimmed by 4 bases and V by 4 bases; bases with no gene match: 11. The CDR3 spells CASSPRSTGGGETQYF. CDR3 coding DNA: TGTGCCAGCAGCCCCCGCTCGACAGGGGGGGGAGAGACCCAGTACTTC.

The chain employs TRBV6-5 and TRBJ1-6; D is undetermined. The germline CDR1 and CDR2 sequences are MNHEY and SVGAGI. This CDR3 comprises 15 residues. Trimming took off 7 bases at V and 0 bases at J, with 10 bases between the two ends. This CDR3 reads CASNLVSSYNSPLHF. Written as DNA, the CDR3 is TGTGCCAGCAATTTAGTTAGCTCCTATAATTCACCCCTCCACTTT.

The gene calls are TRBV7-8 and TRBJ2-6; 7 bases align to TRBD1. The CDR3 is 17 amino acids. Germline trimming cut 7 bases from V and 0 bases from J; bases unmatched to any gene: 9. The germline gives CDR1 SGHVS, CDR2 FQNEAQ. The CDR3 DNA follows: TGTGCCAGCACCTCGGGACAGACCTTCTCTGGGGCCAACGTCCTGACTTTC. This codes for CASTSGQTFSGANVLTF.

The V call is TRBV28, the J call TRBJ2-1; TRBD2 aligns across 10 bases. CDR3 length equals 15 residues. Germline CDR1 and CDR2: MDHEN and SYDVKM. V lost 2 bases, J lost 6 bases, and 4 bases stayed unmatched. The CDR3 DNA follows: TGTGCCAGCAGTTTACTGACTAGCGGGTTCAATGAGCAGTTCTTC. This encodes CASSLLTSGFNEQFF.

CDR3 protein: CSASPLGREQYF. Here the CDR3 DNA reads TGCAGTGCTAGTCCCTTGGGGCGCGAGCAGTACTTC. The genes are TRBV20-1 and TRBJ2-7; D may be TRBD1 (5 bases). The CDR3 runs to 12 residues. The germline gives CDR1 DFQATT, CDR2 SNEGSKA (reference sequence). Trimming stripped 3 bases from V and 6 bases from J, with 12 bases between.

The chain employs TRBV4-3 and TRBJ2-2; 8 bases agree with TRBD2. The CDR3 runs to 18 residues. Germline V gene lookup returns CDR1 LGHNA and CDR2 YSLEER. V shed 1 base and J 4 bases; nucleotides not matched to a gene: 11. The CDR3 nucleotides are TGCGCCAGCAGCCAAGCTCGGAGCGGGAGACCGTTCACCGGGGAGCTGTTTTTT. This sequence encodes CASSQARSGRPFTGELFF.

This clone has only one observation. This chain connects TRBV25-1 to TRBJ2-6; the D is unclear. CDR3 length: 18 amino acids. Germline V gene sequence: CDR1 MGHDK, CDR2 SYGVNS. V dropped 4 bases and J dropped 4 bases, with 20 bases sitting between them. CDR3 nucleotides: TGTGCCAGCAGTGTTACGGCCGTCGGAGTCGGGGGGGCCAACGTCCTGACTTTC. Amino acid sequence: CASSVTAVGVGGANVLTF.

This chain connects TRBV12-3 or TRBV12-4 to TRBJ2-2; D is unclear. The CDR3 is made up of 13 amino acids. V lost 3 bases and J 6 bases, leaving 8 bases between the germline ends. Written as DNA, the CDR3 is TGTGCCAGCAGTTTCGGTAATCCCGGGGAGCTGTTTTTT. Its translation is CASSFGNPGELFF.

This chain connects TRBV2 to TRBJ2-1; 8 bases map to TRBD2. Per the germline V gene, CDR1 is SNHLY and CDR2 is FYNNEI. CDR3 length: 15 residues. J was trimmed by 8 bases and V by 5 bases; bases with no gene match: 11. The CDR3 is CASSFFSGKYDEQFF. CDR3 nucleotide sequence: TGTGCCAGCAGTTTCTTTAGCGGGAAATACGATGAGCAGTTCTTC.

V usage is TRBV18 and J usage is TRBJ1-6; D is possibly TRBD1 (6 bases). There are 14 residues in the CDR3. The V end was cut by 5 bases, the J end by 10 bases, with 15 bases between. CDR1 and CDR2 from the germline V gene are KGHSH and LQKENI. The CDR3 nucleotides are TGTGCCAGCTCATCCGCAGGGGAGAGGTCACCCCTCCACTTT. This gives the protein CASSSAGERSPLHF. Full variable domain (outside the CDR3, taken from reference TRBV18 and TRBJ1-6): NAGVMQNPRHLVRRRGQEARLRCSPMKGHSHVYWYRQLPEEGLKFMVYLQKENIIDESGMPKERFSAEFPKEGPSILRIQQVVRGDSAAYFCASSSAGERSPLHFGNGTRLTVT.

The J gene is TRBJ2-7, the V gene TRBV11-2; 7 bases map to TRBD1. V was pared by 4 bases and J by 2 bases, with 5 bases of the junction left unmatched. The CDR3 has 14 residues. The V gene's germline CDR1 is SGHAT and CDR2 FQNNGV. CDR3 bases: TGTGCCAGCAGCTCGGGGACAGAGGCCTACGAGCAGTACTTC. Translated, it gives CASSSGTEAYEQYF.

The rearrangement joins TRBV5-1 to TRBJ2-1, with 8 bases identical to TRBD1. CDR1 and CDR2 (germline): SGHRS, YFSETQ. The V and J ends lost 6 bases and 8 bases, in that order; junction bases with no gene match: 13. The CDR3 contains 15 residues. CDR3 protein: CASNLQSTGVDEQFF. CDR3 in DNA: TGCGCCAGCAACCTGCAGTCGACAGGGGTGGATGAGCAGTTCTTC. Based on the CDR3 plus reference TRBV5-1 and TRBJ2-1, the full variable domain is KAGVTQTPRYLIKTRGQQVTLSCSPISGHRSVSWYQQTPGQGLQFLFEYFSETQRNKGNFPGRFSGRQFSNSRSEMNVSTLELGDSALYLCASNLQSTGVDEQFFGPGTRLTVL.

The V and J genes are TRBV4-1 and TRBJ1-2; no firm D call. V was clipped by 0 bases and J by 7 bases, with 21 bases between them. The CDR3 runs 17 residues. The germline gives CDR1 MGHRA, CDR2 YSYEKL. In nucleotides, the CDR3 is TGCGCCAGCAGCCAAGATCATTGGGTTTCAGGTCTTTCTGGCTACACCTTC. Its translation is CASSQDHWVSGLSGYTF.

V usage is TRBV19 and J usage is TRBJ1-2, with TRBD1 as a possible D gene (5 bases). CDR1 and CDR2 (germline): LNHDA, SQIVND (reference sequence). This CDR3 region has 13 residues. V was pared by 3 bases and J by 2 bases, with 7 bases between. The CDR3 DNA follows: TGTGCCAGTAGTATCCAGGGAAACTATGGCTACACCTTC. Translated: CASSIQGNYGYTF.

The chain joins TRBV7-8 to TRBJ2-7; unclear D gene. The germline V and J ends were trimmed by 4 bases and 6 bases, with 10 bases remaining between them. CDR1 and CDR2 from the germline V gene are SGHVS and FQNEAQ. The CDR3 is 12 residues long. The CDR3 region is CASSSRVGEQYF. CDR3 sequence (DNA): TGTGCCAGCAGCTCCCGGGTGGGCGAGCAGTACTTC.

The chain employs TRBV19 and TRBJ2-5, with TRBD2 matching 7 bases. Germline V gene sequence: CDR1 LNHDA, CDR2 SQIVND (reference sequence). This CDR3 has 13 residues. V trimming: 3 bases; J trimming: 6 bases; junction bases outside the gene matches: 4. CDR3 protein: CASSMGGVQTQYF. DNA of the CDR3: TGTGCCAGTAGTATGGGGGGGGTTCAGACCCAGTACTTC.

The chain links TRBV19 to TRBJ2-1, with 9 bases fitting TRBD1. The germline gives CDR1 LNHDA, CDR2 SQIVND (reference sequence). The CDR3 is 15 amino acids. The V segment lost 4 bases and the J segment 9 bases; nucleotides outside the gene matches: 10. The chain's CDR3 is CASSTGDREWSEQFF. The CDR3 DNA sequence: TGTGCCAGTAGTACAGGGGACAGGGAGTGGAGTGAGCAGTTCTTC.